The 17 T cell receptor beta chains in this list originate from one sample, sequenced in a study of T cell responses to AZD1222 COVID-19 vaccine. Sequencing used immunoSEQ multiplex PCR; TCRdb keeps in-frame clones, though not all of them. The repertoire includes some 56,000 clones, roughly nine tenths of them detected once, and about 5.9% sits in the top ten. Source: peripheral blood, taken 28 days after the second AZD1222 dose. The receptors shown here come from an adult who received the AZD1222 COVID-19 vaccine.

This chain connects TRBV2 to TRBJ1-5; 7 bases are shared with TRBD1. This CDR3 comprises 14 residues. Germline lookup yields CDR1 SNHLY and CDR2 FYNNEI. With V trimmed by 9 bases and J by 2 bases, 7 bases remained unmatched. In DNA, the CDR3 is TGTGCCAGTGGGACCGGGACAGGCAATCAGCCCCAGCATTTT. Translated: CASGTGTGNQPQHF.

The chain is built from TRBV30 and TRBJ2-3; 12 nucleotides match TRBD2. The CDR3 spans 14 residues. V shed 3 bases, J shed 7 bases, and the junction held 5 bases outside the gene matches. Germline CDR1 reads GTSNPN; CDR2 reads SVGIG (reference sequence). The CDR3 reads CAWRLAGGRYTQYF. As DNA, the CDR3 is TGTGCCTGGAGACTAGCGGGGGGCAGGTATACGCAGTATTTT.

The V and J genes are TRBV19 and TRBJ2-1; TRBD1 agrees at 11 bases. Germline-derived CDR1 and CDR2 are LNHDA and SQIVND (reference sequence). The trim removed 5 bases at V and 12 bases at J, leaving 9 bases unmatched. This CDR3 spans 14 amino acids. The CDR3 DNA sequence: TGTGCCAGTAGTTCATCAGGGGACAGGGGGTGGCAGTTCTTC. This gives the protein CASSSSGDRGWQFF.

This sequence joins TRBV10-1 and TRBJ1-6, with unresolved D. Germline V gene sequence: CDR1 WNHNN, CDR2 SYGVQD (reference sequence). Trimming stripped 2 bases from V and 6 bases from J, with 2 bases between. The CDR3 has 12 residues. CDR3 region: CASSEPNSPLHF. The CDR3 DNA reads TGCGCCAGCAGTGAGCCTAATTCACCCCTCCACTTT.

The chain links TRBV9 to TRBJ2-7; maybe TRBD2 (5 bases). V was trimmed by 4 bases and J by 7 bases, leaving 15 bases between them. Germline values: CDR1 SGDLS, CDR2 YYNGEE. The CDR3 extends over 13 amino acids. The CDR3 region is CASSSRPRGEQYF. The CDR3 DNA sequence: TGTGCCAGCAGCTCCCGCCCCCGCGGGGAGCAGTACTTC.

The chain recombines TRBV2 with TRBJ1-4, with D perhaps matching TRBD1 (5 bases). The V gene's germline CDR1 is SNHLY and CDR2 FYNNEI. Trimming took off 4 bases at V and 6 bases at J, with 15 bases between the two ends. This CDR3 is 15 amino acids long. The CDR3 nucleotides read TGTGCCAGCAGTGCTGGGGCTCCACCGCATGAAAAACTGTTTTTT. Amino acid sequence: CASSAGAPPHEKLFF.

V gene TRBV2 combines with J gene TRBJ2-7, with D possibly being TRBD1 (5 bases). V shed 6 bases and J shed 3 bases, with 12 bases lying between them. The CDR3 length is 13 residues. In germline, CDR1 is SNHLY, CDR2 FYNNEI. CDR3 sequence (DNA): TGTGCCAGCAGAATTAACAGGATCTACGAGCAGTACTTC. Its protein product is CASRINRIYEQYF.

V is TRBV15 and J is TRBJ2-1, with a weak D call TRBD1 (5 bases). Germline V CDR1 and CDR2: LNHNV, YYDKDF (reference sequence). This CDR3 region has 14 residues. V dropped 0 bases and J dropped 6 bases, with 9 bases sitting between them. The CDR3 protein is CATSRDLRGNEQFF. CDR3 in DNA: TGTGCCACCAGCAGAGATCTAAGGGGCAATGAGCAGTTCTTC.

V gene TRBV19 combines with J gene TRBJ2-7; 7 bases are shared with TRBD2. With 7 bases clipped from V and 2 bases from J, the junction kept 8 bases outside the gene matches. The germline CDR1 and CDR2 sequences are LNHDA and SQIVND (reference sequence). The CDR3 spans 14 residues. The CDR3 sequence is CASKIGAGPYEQYF. CDR3 coding DNA: TGTGCCAGTAAAATCGGAGCGGGGCCCTACGAGCAGTACTTC.

This clone showed up just once. V usage is TRBV11-3 and J usage is TRBJ2-3; D not certain. Germline lookup yields CDR1 SGHNT and CDR2 YENEEA. The CDR3 totals 13 residues. V was cut by 0 bases and J by 3 bases, with 4 bases left in between. In DNA, the CDR3 is TGTGCCAGCAGCTTAGACGGGACAGATACGCAGTATTTT. It codes for CASSLDGTDTQYF.

The J gene is TRBJ2-5, the V gene TRBV21-1; TRBD1 was called by the table and not checked on the DNA. TRBV21-1 is recorded as a pseudogene. The CDR3 spans 19 residues. This CDR3 reads CASSKVLWVQGARLETQYF. The DNA of the CDR3 is TGTGCCAGCAGCAAAGTTTTGTGGGTTCAGGGGGCGAGGTTAGAGACCCAGTACTTC.

J is TRBJ2-3 and V is TRBV7-2; 7 bases align to TRBD2. CDR1 is SGHTA, CDR2 FQGNSA, per germline. The CDR3 contains 16 residues. V lost 1 base and J lost 6; bases outside the gene matches: 10. The CDR3: CASSLGTLAVLDTQYF. CDR3 coding DNA: TGTGCCAGCAGCTTAGGGACTCTAGCGGTTCTGGATACGCAGTATTTT.

The chain is built from TRBV5-1 and TRBJ1-2; 9 positions agree with TRBD1. V trimming: 4 bases; J trimming: 7 bases; junction bases outside the gene matches: 14. The CDR3 loop spans 16 amino acids. The germline CDR1 and CDR2 sequences are SGHRS and YFSETQ. DNA for the CDR3: TGCGCCAGCAGCCCCGGACAGGGGAGTCTGGGGCTTGGCTACACCTTC. Amino acid sequence: CASSPGQGSLGLGYTF.

This sequence joins TRBV6-2 or TRBV6-3 and TRBJ1-3; the D is unclear. V was trimmed by 6 bases and J by 1 base, leaving 7 bases between them. Germline values: CDR1 MNHEY, CDR2 SVGEGT. The CDR3 is 13 amino acids. The CDR3: CASSTASGNTIYF. DNA for the CDR3: TGTGCCAGCAGCACAGCTTCTGGAAACACCATATATTTT.

As regards this clone: A read error may produce the germline difference seen at one junction end. Other DNA sequences in this specimen translate into the identical CDR3. The CDR3 region is CASSSTGGQPQHF. In DNA, the CDR3 is TGTGCCAGCAGTTCCACGGGCGGTCAGCCTCAGCATTTT. The V and J genes are TRBV6-5 and TRBJ1-5; D uncertain. Germline V lookup: CDR1 MNHEY, CDR2 SVGAGI. There are 13 residues in the CDR3.

This chain uses TRBV5-1 with TRBJ2-3; D tentatively fits TRBD1 or TRBD2 (5 bases each). The CDR3 runs to 14 residues. Germline-derived CDR1 and CDR2 are SGHRS and YFSETQ. V was shortened by 0 bases and J by 5 bases, with 10 bases between the two germline ends. The CDR3 loop is CASSLGGVEDTQYF. The CDR3 bases are TGCGCCAGCAGCTTGGGAGGGGTAGAAGATACGCAGTATTTT.

V and J are TRBV7-9 and TRBJ2-7; D not resolved. The V gene's germline CDR1 is SEHNR and CDR2 FQNEAQ (reference sequence). Trimming removed 1 base at V and 5 bases at J, with 6 bases between. This CDR3 is built from 12 residues. The CDR3 loop is CASSLVANEQYF. CDR3 sequence (DNA): TGTGCCAGCAGCTTAGTGGCCAACGAGCAGTACTTC.